Presented here are 5 T cell receptor beta chains from one specimen sequenced in a study of T-cell reconstitution after alpha-beta-depleted transplantation in children. Construction of the TCRbeta library involved unique molecular identifiers. TCRdb ran MiXCR on the PCR reads and lists one entry per CDR3 protein. The sample records roughly 350,000 distinct CDR3 sequences, approximately 10% being singletons. Material: PBMCs from the stem cell graft donor, obtained from the stem cell graft. The receptors stem from a human donor who donated a stem cell graft to a child with acute lymphoblastic leukemia.

This clonotype was seen repeatedly, ten times or more. The chain recombines TRBV12-3 or TRBV12-4 with TRBJ2-5, with 8 bases matching TRBD2. The CDR3 totals 17 residues. After removal of 3 bases from V and 2 bases from J, the junction contained 11 bases not matched to a gene. Here the CDR3 reads CASSLAGLEVPQETQYF. The CDR3 DNA follows: TGTGCCAGCAGTTTGGCGGGACTAGAGGTCCCACAAGAGACCCAGTACTTC.

A few counts support this clonotype. V and J are TRBV12-3 or TRBV12-4 and TRBJ2-3; a possible D gene is TRBD2 (5 bases). There are 16 residues in the CDR3. Deletions cut 5 bases from V and 3 bases from J, with 18 bases between. This CDR3 reads CASSPRGPGGTDTQYF. CDR3 bases: TGTGCCAGCAGTCCCCGGGGTCCCGGCGGGACAGATACGCAGTATTTT.

This rearrangement joins TRBV7-2 to TRBJ2-7; 9 bases match TRBD1. Germline V gene sequence: CDR1 SGHTA, CDR2 FQGNSA. CDR3 length: 15 residues. V lost 6 bases to trimming and J lost 2 bases; unmatched junction nucleotides: 8. DNA of the CDR3: TGTGCCAGCAGTTTGACCGGGACAGGGACCTACGAGCAGTACTTC. It translates to CASSLTGTGTYEQYF.

This clonotype was counted between two and nine times. The chain is built from TRBV7-3 and TRBJ2-2; D unresolved. Germline CDR1 is SGHTA and CDR2 is FQGTGA. This CDR3 is built from 16 residues. V lost 2 bases and J lost 5, with 15 bases in between. Here the CDR3 DNA reads TGTGCCAGCAGCTTAGATACGGGTCCTTGGACCGGGGAGCTGTTTTTT. This gives the protein CASSLDTGPWTGELFF. Filled out from reference TRBV7-3 and TRBJ2-2, the complete variable domain reads GAGVSQTPSNKVTEKGKYVELRCDPISGHTALYWYRQSLGQGPEFLIYFQGTGAADDSGLPNDRFFAVRPEGSVSTLKIQRTERGDSAVYLCASSLDTGPWTGELFFGEGSRLTVL.

This chain links TRBV5-1 with TRBJ2-3; tentative D call: TRBD1 (6 bases). V was clipped by 1 base and J by 5 bases, with 17 bases between them. The CDR3 contains 16 residues. Germline V CDR1 and CDR2: SGHRS, YFSETQ. For the CDR3, the DNA is TGCGCCAGCAGCTTGCGCCTAGAGGTCAGGGGAGATACGCAGTATTTT. This gives the protein CASSLRLEVRGDTQYF.